What follows are 16 T cell receptor beta chains derived from one specimen sequenced in a study of T cell repertoires in cytomegalovirus infection. No cognate antigen is known for these TCRs. Via MiXCR, TCRdb re-called the reads, giving one row per CDR3 protein. Among under 30,000 distinct CDR3 sequences listed, roughly 20% were seen once. This material consisted of CD8+ T cells from cultured PBMCs, taken from culture after CMV antigen stimulation. These receptors all come from a human donor in good health (CMV status not recorded). Some clones in this sample may be carry-over from other donors' samples.

This clonotype showed up many times. The rearrangement joins TRBV7-2 to TRBJ2-7, with D possibly TRBD1 on 6 matching bases. Germline loops: CDR1 SGHTA, CDR2 FQGNSA. V was shortened by 5 bases and J by 0 bases, with 11 bases between the two germline ends. The CDR3 covers 14 residues. This CDR3 is CASSQGHLSYEQYF. In nucleotides, the CDR3 is TGTGCCAGCAGCCAGGGACACCTCTCCTACGAGCAGTACTTC.

The J gene is TRBJ2-5, the V gene TRBV6-6, with a weak D call TRBD1 (5 bases). CDR1 is MNHNY and CDR2 is SVGAGI in the germline V gene (reference sequence). Trimming cost V 6 bases and J 2 bases, with 16 bases left between them. The CDR3 runs 15 residues. The CDR3 spells CASRDIRQPQETQYF. CDR3 DNA sequence: TGTGCCAGCAGAGATATTCGACAGCCTCAAGAGACCCAGTACTTC.

The chain has TRBV11-2 and TRBJ2-7, with D perhaps TRBD1 (5 bases). Deletions cut 3 bases from V and 4 bases from J, with 16 bases between. In germline, CDR1 is SGHAT, CDR2 FQNNGV. The CDR3 extends over 15 amino acids. CDR3 in amino acids: CASSLMDTPRYEQYF. CDR3 nucleotide sequence: TGTGCCAGCAGCTTGATGGACACCCCTCGGTACGAGCAGTACTTC.

This clonotype was recorded at least ten times. The gene calls are TRBV7-9 and TRBJ2-7; D is undetermined. V was cut by 5 bases and J by 4 bases, with 9 bases left in between. The CDR3 extends over 12 amino acids. Germline CDR1 and CDR2: SEHNR and FQNEAQ (reference sequence). The CDR3 spells CASSRLLYEQYF. The CDR3 bases are TGTGCCAGCAGCCGACTCCTTTACGAGCAGTACTTC.

In its sample, this clonotype was seen a few times. The rearrangement links TRBV29-1 to TRBJ2-1; possible D gene TRBD1, 6 bases. Germline V gene data show CDR1 as SQVTM and CDR2 as ANQGSEA. CDR3 size: 16 residues. V was shortened by 0 bases and J by 0 bases, with 12 bases between the two germline ends. This CDR3 reads CSVEDGQRSSYNEQFF. The CDR3 DNA sequence: TGCAGCGTTGAAGATGGACAGCGAAGCTCCTACAATGAGCAGTTCTTC.

The rearrangement joins TRBV6-5 to TRBJ2-1, with a possible D match to TRBD2 (5 bases). V was shortened by 8 bases and J by 0 bases, with 14 bases between the two germline ends. Germline values: CDR1 MNHEY, CDR2 SVGAGI. The CDR3 extends over 15 amino acids. The CDR3 loop reads CASGSGYDSYNEQFF. Here the CDR3 DNA reads TGTGCCAGCGGTTCGGGGTACGACTCCTACAATGAGCAGTTCTTC.

This chain joins TRBV4-1 and TRBJ2-1; D might be TRBD1 (5 bases). The CDR3 totals 16 residues. Trimming removed 6 bases from V and 7 bases from J, with 22 bases in between. Germline CDR1 and CDR2: MGHRA and YSYEKL. The CDR3 protein is CASSLRVAGYGNEQFF. In DNA, the CDR3 is TGCGCCAGCAGTCTCCGGGTAGCAGGGTACGGGAATGAGCAGTTCTTC.

This clonotype was picked up one time. The chain links TRBV27 to TRBJ2-5; D remains ambiguous. The CDR3 covers 11 residues. V was cut by 4 bases and J by 2 bases, with 2 bases left in between. CDR1 MNHEY and CDR2 SMNVEV come from the germline V gene (reference sequence). The CDR3 nucleotides are TGTGCCAGCAGTTATCAAGAGACCCAGTACTTC. Residues: CASSYQETQYF.

This clonotype was seen only once. V gene TRBV12-3 or TRBV12-4 combines with J gene TRBJ1-5; 7 bases are shared with TRBD1. V lost 2 bases to trimming and J lost 2 bases; unmatched junction nucleotides: 6. This CDR3 comprises 16 residues. CDR3 in amino acids: CASSLRGQIRNQPQHF. CDR3 coding DNA: TGTGCCAGCAGTTTAAGGGGGCAGATCCGCAATCAGCCCCAGCATTTT.

The genes are TRBV2 and TRBJ2-5; the D gene is possibly TRBD1 (7 bases). Germline V lookup: CDR1 SNHLY, CDR2 FYNNEI. The V end lost 6 bases, the J end lost 5 bases, and 16 bases lay between the germline ends. The CDR3 has 14 residues. For the CDR3, the DNA is TGTGCCAGCAGGTCGACAGGGAGGATGGAGACCCAGTACTTC. It specifies CASRSTGRMETQYF.

This chain links TRBV18 with TRBJ2-1, with a weak D call TRBD2 (6 bases). CDR3 length: 17 amino acids. CDR1 and CDR2 from the germline V gene are KGHSH and LQKENI. Trimming removed 3 bases at V and 7 bases at J, with 22 bases between. The CDR3 spells CASSPWGEALLANEQFF. CDR3 nucleotides: TGTGCCAGCTCACCCTGGGGGGAGGCCCTCTTAGCGAATGAGCAGTTCTTC.

The chain employs TRBV28 and TRBJ1-2, with D unclear. Germline-derived CDR1 and CDR2 are MDHEN and SYDVKM. The length of the CDR3 is 16 residues. Trimming took off 5 bases at V and 5 bases at J, with 21 bases between the two ends. CDR3 protein: CASSQALIRAQYGYTF. As DNA, the CDR3 is TGTGCCAGCAGTCAAGCCCTCATTAGGGCCCAGTATGGCTACACCTTC.

This clonotype appeared many times. The chain links TRBV6-1 to TRBJ2-7; D perhaps matches TRBD2 (5 bases). CDR1 is MNHNS and CDR2 is SASEGT in the germline V gene. V was shortened by 6 bases and J by 6 bases, with 9 bases between the two germline ends. The length of the CDR3 is 11 residues. The CDR3 nucleotides are TGTGCCAGCAGATCGGGGATCGAGCAGTACTTC. Its protein product is CASRSGIEQYF.

The chain has TRBV5-5 and TRBJ2-2; D is uncertain. Trimming stripped 1 base from V and 4 bases from J, with 5 bases between. CDR3 size: 13 residues. Germline V gives CDR1 SGHKS, CDR2 YYEKEE (reference sequence). The CDR3 nucleotides are TGTGCCAGCAGCTTGAAGTCCACCGGGGAGCTGTTTTTT. Its protein product is CASSLKSTGELFF.

The chain links TRBV23-1 to TRBJ2-5; D gene uncertain. TRBV23-1 is flagged as an ORF with uncertain function. This CDR3 is 11 amino acids long. Trimming removed 4 bases from V and 5 bases from J, with 5 bases in between. This CDR3 is CASSPRETQYF. The DNA for the CDR3 is TGCGCCAGCAGTCCGAGGGAGACCCAGTACTTC.

This clonotype was observed at least ten times. V usage is TRBV7-6 and J usage is TRBJ2-2; TRBD1 agrees at 11 bases. Losses at the gene ends were 1 base for V and 5 bases for J; bases not matched to a gene: 9. Germline lookup yields CDR1 SGHVS and CDR2 FNYEAQ. This CDR3 region has 18 residues. The DNA for the CDR3 is TGTGCCAGCAGCTTAGTTCTACTCGGGACAGGGGGGACCGGGGAGCTGTTTTTT. Encoded protein: CASSLVLLGTGGTGELFF.